In this sample, the clone carrying this TCR beta chain turned up many times. The data were obtained in a study of human T cells and chemical hapten exposure. Across the whole study: Skin of the upper inner arm, about 2 cm by about 2 cm, received 2% DPC for sensitization.

This CDR3 region has 19 residues. The germline gives CDR1 KGHSH, CDR2 LQKENI. V trimming: 3 bases; J trimming: 3 bases; junction bases outside the gene matches: 12. The time point here: pre-sensitization, week 0. The treatment is: therapeutic diphenylcyclopropenone sensitization with weekly scalp DPC. Each CDR3 protein is one row after TCRdb ran MiXCR on the RACE reads. The table has 95,000 to 100,000 distinct CDR3 sequences, roughly 10% seen once; the top ten hold around 3.1%. The receptor was isolated from a woman aged 60 to 75 with alopecia areata. Some clones in this sample may be carry-over from other donors' samples. The rearrangement joins TRBV18 to TRBJ2-1; 12 bases match TRBD2. The sequencing here drew on whole blood, taken in connection with sensitization to the hapten diphenylcyclopropenone (DPC). CDR3 protein: CASSPPGSSGGAFYNEQFF. The CDR3 nucleotides read TGTGCCAGCTCACCGCCCGGGTCTAGCGGGGGGGCCTTCTACAATGAGCAGTTCTTC. Filled out from reference TRBV18 and TRBJ2-1, the complete variable domain reads NAGVMQNPRHLVRRRGQEARLRCSPMKGHSHVYWYRQLPEEGLKFMVYLQKENIIDESGMPKERFSAEFPKEGPSILRIQQVVRGDSAAYFCASSPPGSSGGAFYNEQFFGPGTRLTVL.